The clone carrying this T cell receptor beta chain was detected many times. This entry belongs to a study of molecular identifiers for immune sequencing clone quantification. TCRdb used MiXCR to reprocess the PCR reads, holding one entry per CDR3 protein. Here the sample spans some 96,000 distinct CDR3 sequences, roughly 24% being singletons. Construction of naive CD8 libraries employed about 19,000 to 1,100,000 sorted cells together with 10%, 30% or 50% RNA. The sequencing sample was made of naive CD8+ T cells from blood, with Jurkat cell RNA spiked in. Stated subset: FACS-sorted CD8+CD4-CCR7+CD45RA+ naive T cells. The TCR sequence derives from a human donor in good health. Some libraries in this study had Jurkat cell RNA spiked in.

The CDR3 region has the DNA TGTGCCAGCAGCCAAGGCAGCCCTTATAGCAATCAGCCCCAGCATTTT. It encodes CASSQGSPYSNQPQHF. The genes are TRBV3-1 and TRBJ1-5; D is uncertain. The V gene's germline CDR1 is LGHDT and CDR2 YNNKEL (reference sequence). Trimming shortened V by 1 base and J by 0 bases, and 10 bases separated the two germline ends. The CDR3 loop spans 16 amino acids.